This T cell receptor (beta chain) originates from a study of shared clonotypes between healthy human individuals. Study background: CD4 naive and CD4 memory each took three plates per donor, while CD8 naive took two and CD8 memory one.

Whole-study results and caveats: Relative to their counterparts shared across all four donors, non-shared clonotypes exhibited diminished generation probabilities.

Naive CD8 populations comprised CD45RO-negative cells positively selected for CCR7, excluding terminally differentiated effector memory CD45RA+ cells. Some clones are missing from TCRdb's copy, which holds only in-frame ones; the method was immunoSEQ multiplex PCR. The sample includes nearly 2 million clones, about 95% of them seen just once. The CDR3 extends over 15 amino acids. Germline CDR1 reads ENHRY; CDR2 reads SYGVKD. V was pared by 8 bases and J by 3 bases, with 9 bases of the junction left unmatched. To note about this clone: Its antigen is still unknown.

This clonotype originated in a man between 18 and 35 years old in good health. Sequencing was performed on naive CD8+ T cells sorted from blood. The chain employs TRBV10-3 and TRBJ2-1, with 8 nucleotides matching TRBD1. CDR3 residues: CAILSDRDDYNEQFF. The CDR3 DNA reads as TGTGCCATCCTGTCGGACAGGGACGACTACAATGAGCAGTTCTTC.